This TCR beta chain was profiled in a study of blood T cell repertoires in COVID-19. The CDR3 has 15 amino acids. The ends lost 5 bases at V and 0 bases at J; junction bases unmatched: 2. Germline V gives CDR1 LGHDT, CDR2 YNNKEL (reference sequence). Using immunoSEQ multiplex PCR, the repertoire was profiled, and TCRdb retains in-frame clones only, with some absent. The sample lists under 80,000 clones; roughly 75% were seen once. This clone appeared a single time. This chain joins TRBV3-1 (or the pseudogene TRBV3-2) and TRBJ2-3; 10 bases are a match to TRBD2. The sequenced sample was peripheral blood. This clonotype was obtained from a human donor in a cohort sampled during active COVID-19. The CDR3 sequence is CASSSTSGSTDTQYF. CDR3 nucleotide sequence: TGTGCCAGCAGCTCGACTAGCGGGAGCACAGATACGCAGTATTTT.